This T cell receptor (beta chain) was retrieved from a study of T-cell memory formation after mild COVID-19. Broader study findings: Clones shrinking from day 15 to 85 showed even CD4/CD8 mixes; later expanders tilted CD4+.

The 5'RACE method, run with constant-segment primers, produced TCR alpha and TCR beta cDNA libraries (carrying sample barcodes and UMIs). TCRdb analysed the 5' RACE reads with MiXCR anew, one entry per CDR3 protein. The table has roughly 180,000 distinct CDR3 sequences, about 9.9% seen once. This clonotype showed up just a few times. Its antigen is not known. Germline V gene sequence: CDR1 LGHNA, CDR2 YSLEER. There are 15 residues in the CDR3. V dropped 2 bases and J dropped 2; count of bases not matched to a gene: 6. Source material: PBMCs or a T cell subset sorted from them (not recorded which). V and J are TRBV4-3 and TRBJ2-7; 7 bases line up with TRBD1. The receptor was isolated from a young man who had mild COVID-19 (a few samples of this study predate the infection). Cell type and time point are not known. CDR3 region: CASSQQTGLTYEQYF. The CDR3 DNA reads TGCGCCAGCAGCCAACAGACAGGGCTGACCTACGAGCAGTACTTC.